The clone carrying this T cell receptor (beta chain) showed up just a few times. Antigen specificity is unknown. Germline CDR1 is MNHEY and CDR2 is SVGEGT. V lost 8 bases and J 7 bases, leaving 12 bases between the germline ends. The CDR3 runs to 11 residues. These data originate in a study of blood T cells in healthy people across ages. General study results and limits: Greater diversity and more naive CD4+ cells were seen in long-lived donors than in aged donors.

PCR was performed a second time for about 7 to 11 cycles using a sample-barcoded 5' primer and a J-beta primer mix. MiXCR, applied by TCRdb to the 5' RACE reads, yields one record per CDR3 protein. The repertoire holds 1.8 million or so distinct CDR3 sequences, with roughly two fifths as singletons. The receptor's source is a human donor in good health. Sequences were obtained from blood. The V call is TRBV6-2 or TRBV6-3, the J call TRBJ2-7; D not certain. The chain's CDR3 is CASAIGREQYF. The CDR3 nucleotides are TGTGCCAGCGCCATCGGCCGGGAGCAGTACTTC.